A single sample gave rise to the 3 T cell receptor beta chains below, sequenced in a study of T cell repertoires in cytomegalovirus infection. One entry per CDR3 protein, called by TCRdb with MiXCR from the reads. Of about 300,000 distinct CDR3 sequences listed, roughly 9.3% are singletons. Material for sequencing was PBMCs. All receptors come from a human donor in good health (CMV status not recorded). Some clones in this sample may be carry-over from other donors' samples.

In its sample, this clonotype was seen many times. This chain uses TRBV11-2 with TRBJ2-6; tentatively, D is TRBD1 (5 bases). V lost 6 bases to trimming and J lost 1 base, with 10 bases between them. Germline CDR1 reads SGHAT; CDR2 reads FQNNGV. The CDR3 is 15 amino acids. The CDR3 sequence: CASSLQGSGANVLTF. The CDR3 DNA follows: TGTGCCAGCAGTCTCCAGGGATCTGGGGCCAACGTCCTGACTTTC.

This clonotype was observed many times. The CDR3 does not end in the conserved phenylalanine or tryptophan, so this is likely a read error. It is unclear where the CDR3 begins or ends on the DNA, so no DNA is shown, and the CDR3 is as TCRdb lists it. The gene calls are TRBV20-1 and TRBJ2-7; the D call of TRBD2 is as the table states it, not checked on the DNA. The CDR3 region is 11 residues in length, termini included. Germline CDR1 and CDR2: DFQATT and SNEGSKA (reference sequence). CDR3 region: CSAATGGPPAY.

The table lists this clonotype with many counts. The J gene is TRBJ2-5, the V gene TRBV28, with no clear D. The CDR3 is 12 residues long. Germline assignment: CDR1 MDHEN and CDR2 SYDVKM. V was trimmed by 7 bases and J by 5 bases, leaving 11 bases between them. The CDR3, as DNA: TGTGCCAGCATGGTGACTCGCGAGACCCAGTACTTC. Translation: CASMVTRETQYF.